These 15 T cell receptor beta chains originate from one sample sequenced in a study of blood T cell repertoires in COVID-19. Measured with immunoSEQ multiplex PCR; TCRdb has only the in-frame clones, and not every one. The data contain 95,000 to 150,000 clones, about four fifths of them singletons. Material: PBMCs or T cells enriched from blood (not recorded which). Source of these receptors: a woman in her 30s who had recovered from COVID-19.

This clone was detected many times. The J gene is TRBJ2-2, the V gene TRBV24-1; maybe TRBD1 (5 bases). With 3 bases removed from V and 1 base from J, the gap between germline ends came to 11 bases. Germline CDR1 and CDR2: KGHDR and SFDVKD. The CDR3 covers 16 residues. CDR3 DNA: TGTGCCACCAGTGATATCCGGACACTGAACACCGGGGAGCTGTTTTTT. Encoded protein: CATSDIRTLNTGELFF.

The chain recombines TRBV27 with TRBJ1-6; D is perhaps TRBD1 (6 bases). There are 15 residues in the CDR3. Germline values: CDR1 MNHEY, CDR2 SMNVEV (reference sequence). V lost 6 bases and J 10 bases, leaving 19 bases between the germline ends. The CDR3 bases are TGTGCCAGCAGGCCCCAGGGGAACGGGTACTCACCCCTCCACTTT. Amino acids: CASRPQGNGYSPLHF.

The chain joins TRBV18 to TRBJ1-4; a possible D gene is TRBD1 (6 bases). Between the trimmed V and J ends, which lost 6 bases and 13 bases, there was a span of 24 bases. This CDR3 comprises 15 residues. Per the germline V gene, CDR1 is KGHSH and CDR2 is LQKENI. This chain's CDR3 is CASSPKGEGMKGLFF. The CDR3 region has the DNA TGTGCCAGCTCTCCCAAGGGGGAAGGGATGAAAGGACTGTTTTTT.

This clone was detected once. V is TRBV11-2 and J is TRBJ2-3; the D gene is possibly TRBD1 (6 bases). CDR1 SGHAT and CDR2 FQNNGV come from the germline V gene. This CDR3 contains 17 residues. With 6 bases removed from V and 1 base from J, the gap between germline ends came to 20 bases. The CDR3: CASSSLGDILRTDTQYF. The DNA of the CDR3 is TGTGCCAGCAGTTCGTTAGGGGACATCCTCCGCACAGATACGCAGTATTTT.

V usage is TRBV28 and J usage is TRBJ1-1, with 10 bases lining up with TRBD1. The CDR3 contains 15 residues. Trimming removed 6 bases from V and 4 bases from J; junction bases left unmatched: 8. Germline V gene sequence: CDR1 MDHEN, CDR2 SYDVKM. The CDR3 bases are TGTGCCAGCAGGGGGACAGGGGCTACCGGCACTGAAGCTTTCTTT. Its translation is CASRGTGATGTEAFF.

The chain employs TRBV30 and TRBJ2-1; D is unresolved. The V gene's germline CDR1 is GTSNPN and CDR2 SVGIG (reference sequence). The CDR3 totals 17 residues. V dropped 0 bases and J dropped 0 bases, with 15 bases sitting between them. CDR3 bases: TGTGCCTGGAGTGTACGTTTGTTAGCTAGCTCCTACAATGAGCAGTTCTTC. Encoded protein: CAWSVRLLASSYNEQFF.

Here the CDR3 DNA reads TGTGCCAGCAGCTTAGCATCAATCCAGGGCGGTAGTGAGCAGTTCTTC. This translates into CASSLASIQGGSEQFF. V usage is TRBV7-9 and J usage is TRBJ2-1; possibly TRBD1 for D (5 bases). The V end was cut by 0 bases, the J end by 9 bases, with 18 bases between. This CDR3 is built from 16 residues. Germline loops: CDR1 SEHNR, CDR2 FQNEAQ (reference sequence).

The chain combines TRBV5-5 with TRBJ1-2; D is perhaps TRBD1 (5 bases). Trimming removed 1 base at V and 6 bases at J, with 13 bases between. CDR3 length: 14 amino acids. CDR1 is SGHKS and CDR2 is YYEKEE in the germline V gene (reference sequence). The CDR3 reads CASSLIGGADGYTF. The CDR3 DNA reads as TGTGCCAGCAGCTTGATAGGAGGGGCGGATGGCTACACCTTC. The full variable domain, rest sourced from reference TRBV5-5 and TRBJ1-2, is DAGVTQSPTHLIKTRGQQVTLRCSPISGHKSVSWYQQVLGQGPQFIFQYYEKEERGRGNFPDRFSARQFPNYSSELNVNALLLGDSALYLCASSLIGGADGYTFGSGTRLTVV.

The chain joins TRBV5-5 to TRBJ2-7; 8 nucleotides align to TRBD1. The germline V gene encodes CDR1 SGHKS and CDR2 YYEKEE (reference sequence). This CDR3 is built from 15 residues. The junction had 6 bases not matched to a gene; V was cut back by 0 bases and J by 4 bases. The CDR3 loop is CASSLAQGEVYEQYF. CDR3 DNA: TGTGCCAGCAGCTTGGCACAGGGGGAAGTGTACGAGCAGTACTTC.

The CDR3 reads CASSVAGGGNTIYF. DNA for the CDR3: TGCGCCAGCAGCGTCGCAGGGGGTGGAAACACCATATATTTT. The chain is built from TRBV5-1 and TRBJ1-3; 7 bases fit TRBD1. The CDR3 consists of 14 residues. Trimming took 4 bases from V and 3 from J; bases not matched to a gene: 4. Germline V lookup: CDR1 SGHRS, CDR2 YFSETQ.

The rearrangement links TRBV6-2 or TRBV6-3 to TRBJ1-6, with D uncertain. The germline V and J ends were trimmed by 2 bases and 0 bases, with 14 bases remaining between them. The CDR3 runs 18 residues. Germline V gene data show CDR1 as MNHEY and CDR2 as SVGEGT. The DNA of the CDR3 is TGTGCCAGCAGTTACCCGGTCCATTGGAGCTCCTATAATTCACCCCTCCACTTT. Translation: CASSYPVHWSSYNSPLHF.

V gene TRBV7-2 combines with J gene TRBJ1-2; D call uncertain. CDR1 is SGHTA, CDR2 FQGNSA, per germline. CDR3 length: 15 amino acids. Deletions cut 1 base from V and 4 bases from J, with 13 bases between. The DNA of the CDR3 is TGTGCCAGCAGCTTAGGTGCGAGGGTTGGCTATGGCTACACCTTC. Protein product: CASSLGARVGYGYTF.

The chain has TRBV6-5 and TRBJ1-2, with a weak D call TRBD1 (6 bases). V lost 11 bases, J lost 4 bases, and 17 bases lay in between. The germline V gene has CDR1 MNHEY and CDR2 SVGAGI. The CDR3 sequence is 13 residues long. The CDR3 sequence is CAGTRGPGYGYTF. Written as DNA, the CDR3 is TGTGCCGGGACCAGGGGCCCAGGCTATGGCTACACCTTC.

Turning to this clone: Other DNA sequences within the sample encode an identical CDR3. The chain employs TRBV15 and TRBJ1-4; D ambiguous. Between the trimmed V and J ends, which lost 1 base and 7 bases, there was a span of 7 bases. CDR1 is LNHNV and CDR2 is YYDKDF in the germline V gene (reference sequence). There are 13 residues in the CDR3. The CDR3 DNA reads as TGTGCCACCAGCAGAGTACCTAGTGAAAAACTGTTTTTT. Its protein product is CATSRVPSEKLFF.

The chain is built from TRBV11-1 and TRBJ2-1; 9 bases align to TRBD2. CDR1 is SGHAT, CDR2 FQDESV, per germline (reference sequence). The V and J ends lost 5 bases and 2 bases, in that order; junction bases with no gene match: 7. This CDR3 is 16 amino acids long. Written as DNA, the CDR3 is TGTGCCAGCAGCCCAAGGGCGGGAGGGGCCTACAATGAGCAGTTCTTC. This sequence encodes CASSPRAGGAYNEQFF.